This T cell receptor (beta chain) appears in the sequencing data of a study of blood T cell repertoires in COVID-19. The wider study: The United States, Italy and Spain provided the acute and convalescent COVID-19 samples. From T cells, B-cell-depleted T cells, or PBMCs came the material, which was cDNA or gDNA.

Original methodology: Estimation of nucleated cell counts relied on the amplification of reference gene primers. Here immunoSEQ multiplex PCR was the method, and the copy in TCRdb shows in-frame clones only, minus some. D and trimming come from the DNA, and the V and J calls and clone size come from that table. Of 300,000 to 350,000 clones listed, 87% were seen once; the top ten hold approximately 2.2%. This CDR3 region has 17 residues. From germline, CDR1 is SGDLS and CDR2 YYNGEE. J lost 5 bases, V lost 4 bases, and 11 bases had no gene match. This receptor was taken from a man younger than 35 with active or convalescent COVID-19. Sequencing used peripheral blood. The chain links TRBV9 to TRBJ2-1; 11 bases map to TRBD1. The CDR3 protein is CASSPRGQGVFHNEQFF. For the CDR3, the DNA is TGTGCCAGCAGCCCGAGGGGACAGGGGGTTTTCCACAATGAGCAGTTCTTC.